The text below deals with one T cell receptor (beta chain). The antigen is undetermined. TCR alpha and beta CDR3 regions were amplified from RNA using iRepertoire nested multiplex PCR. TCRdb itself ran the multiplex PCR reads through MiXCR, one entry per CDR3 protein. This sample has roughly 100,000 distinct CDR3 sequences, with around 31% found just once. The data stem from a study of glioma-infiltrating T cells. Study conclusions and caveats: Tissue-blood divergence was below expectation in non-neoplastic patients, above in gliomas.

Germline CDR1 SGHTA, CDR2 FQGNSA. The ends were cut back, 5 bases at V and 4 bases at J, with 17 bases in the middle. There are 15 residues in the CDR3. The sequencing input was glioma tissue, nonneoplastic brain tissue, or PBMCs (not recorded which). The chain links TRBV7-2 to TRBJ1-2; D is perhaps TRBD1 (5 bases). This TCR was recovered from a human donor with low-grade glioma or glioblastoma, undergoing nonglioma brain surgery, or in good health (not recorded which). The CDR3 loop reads CASSVGVGSSYGYTF. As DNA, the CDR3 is TGTGCCAGCAGCGTGGGGGTCGGGAGTAGCTATGGCTACACCTTC. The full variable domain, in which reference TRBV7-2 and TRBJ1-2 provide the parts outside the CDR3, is GAGVSQSPSNKVTEKGKDVELRCDPISGHTALYWYRQSLGQGLEFLIYFQGNSAPDKSGLPSDRFSAERTGGSVSTLTIQRTQQEDSAVYLCASSVGVGSSYGYTFGSGTRLTVV.